This T cell receptor (beta chain) was obtained from a study of T cell clonotyping in hematopoietic cell transplantation. With respect to this clone: Its antigen is undetermined.

Repertoires were generated with immunoSEQ multiplex PCR, while TCRdb's copy carries only in-frame clones and drops some. The sample yields tens of thousands of clones, around 94% seen once. CDR3 length: 14 amino acids. CDR1 is SGHVS and CDR2 is FNYEAQ in the germline V gene. J was trimmed by 4 bases and V by 8 bases; bases with no gene match: 7. Points from the study as a whole: Recipient TCR diversity dropped after transplant; expanded clonotypes rose from day 30 to 180. Broader posttransplant TCR repertoire diversity was predicted by graft donor and pretransplant recipient Inverse Simpson Index values.

The V gene is TRBV7-6, the J gene TRBJ1-4; 7 nucleotides align to TRBD1. Sequencing was performed on peripheral blood mononuclear cells. The sequence was collected from a woman between 50 and 59 years old in good health. Some clones in this sample may be carry-over from other donors' samples. The CDR3 DNA reads as TGTGCCAGCTCTGTGGGACAGCTTAATGAAAAACTGTTTTTT. Amino acid sequence: CASSVGQLNEKLFF. Based on the CDR3 plus reference TRBV7-6 and TRBJ1-4, the full variable domain is GAGVSQSPRYKVTKRGQDVALRCDPISGHVSLYWYRQALGQGPEFLTYFNYEAQQDKSGLPNDRFSAERPEGSISTLTIQRTEQRDSAMYRCASSVGQLNEKLFFGSGTQLSVL.